In its sample, the clone carrying this T cell receptor (beta chain) was seen once. Its target is unknown. The data belong to a study of radiotherapy plus CTLA-4 blockade in lung cancer. Trimming cost V 3 bases and J 4 bases, with 12 bases left between them. This CDR3 spans 14 amino acids. From germline, CDR1 is LNHNV and CDR2 YYDKDF (reference sequence). The repertoire was sequenced with immunoSEQ multiplex PCR; TCRdb's copy has only in-frame clones and lacks some. The sample contains about 87,000 clones, approximately 86% of which appear only once. Broader study findings: Reports state that early shifts in blood T cell clones, with interferon-beta, best predicted response. Expansion of tumor-derived TCR clones was observed in blood after radiotherapy plus ipilimumab.

The chain is built from TRBV15 and TRBJ2-5, with D perhaps TRBD1 or TRBD2 (5 bases each). This clonotype was obtained from a human donor with non-small cell lung cancer that progressed on radiotherapy plus ipilimumab. The material was peripheral blood, obtained from a patient treated with radiotherapy plus ipilimumab. CDR3 nucleotide sequence: TGTGCCACCAGCAGTGACTTGGGGGTAGAGACCCAGTACTTC. This codes for CATSSDLGVETQYF.